The 7 T cell receptor beta chains below all came from one sample that was sequenced in a study of T cells in Graves' hyperthyroidism and ophthalmopathy. RNA transcripts were the template for amplifying TCR beta CDR3 regions. First-round RT-PCR of the TCR CDR3 relied on the HTBI primer set. TCRdb redid the calling of the multiplex PCR reads with MiXCR, one entry per CDR3 protein. Among a few hundred thousand distinct CDR3 sequences, approximately 17% were seen once, and the ten largest hold 40%. Sequencing was carried out using blood. The receptors stem from a man younger than 30 with Graves' ophthalmopathy.

The sample holds many counts of this clonotype. The chain is built from TRBV5-1 and TRBJ2-1; TRBD1 matches 10 bases. Germline V gives CDR1 SGHRS, CDR2 YFSETQ. The length of the CDR3 is 15 residues. The J segment lost 5 bases and the V segment lost 3 bases, leaving 5 bases of the junction unmatched. CDR3 loop: CASSWDRGADNEQFF. CDR3 bases: TGCGCCAGCAGCTGGGACAGGGGCGCGGACAATGAGCAGTTCTTC.

This clonotype was seen at least ten times. The V call is TRBV3-1, the J call TRBJ1-2, with D uncertain. This CDR3 region has 11 residues. V lost 10 bases, J lost 6 bases, and 12 bases lay in between. Germline V lookup: CDR1 LGHDT, CDR2 YNNKEL (reference sequence). The CDR3 loop reads CAIRSGDGYTF. The CDR3 DNA follows: TGTGCCATCAGGTCCGGTGATGGCTACACCTTC.

Ten or more counts support this clonotype. The V and J genes are TRBV3-1 and TRBJ2-2, with D possibly matching TRBD2 (7 bases). The V and J ends lost 4 bases and 7 bases respectively, with 13 bases between them. Germline-derived CDR1 and CDR2 are LGHDT and YNNKEL (reference sequence). This CDR3 spans 14 amino acids. This chain's CDR3 is CASSLSGGIGELFF. The CDR3 DNA sequence: TGTGCCAGCAGCCTCTCGGGGGGCATCGGGGAGCTGTTTTTT. Using reference TRBV3-1 and TRBJ2-2 for the parts outside the CDR3, the full variable domain is DTAVSQTPKYLVTQMGNDKSIKCEQNLGHDTMYWYKQDSKKFLKIMFSYNNKELIINETVPNRFSPKSPDKAHLNLHINSLELGDSAVYFCASSLSGGIGELFFGEGSRLTVL.

The chain recombines TRBV11-2 with TRBJ2-3; D may be TRBD2 (7 bases). The germline V and J ends were trimmed by 5 bases and 3 bases, with 24 bases remaining between them. CDR1 is SGHAT and CDR2 is FQNNGV in the germline V gene. This CDR3 region has 18 residues. The CDR3 region is CASSPGTTRSGKTDTQYF. CDR3 coding DNA: TGTGCCAGCAGCCCCGGGACAACACGGAGCGGGAAGACAGATACGCAGTATTTT.

The chain combines TRBV4-1 with TRBJ1-3; no clear D. Between the trimmed V and J ends, which lost 4 bases and 3 bases, there was a span of 13 bases. The CDR3 runs to 15 residues. CDR1 is MGHRA and CDR2 is YSYEKL in the germline V gene. CDR3 DNA sequence: TGCGCCAGCAGCCTAAGTACAGAGAATGGAAACACCATATATTTT. This sequence encodes CASSLSTENGNTIYF.

This rearrangement joins TRBV19 to TRBJ1-1, with D hard to call. This CDR3 comprises 14 residues. The germline V gene has CDR1 LNHDA and CDR2 SQIVND (reference sequence). The V end lost 10 bases, the J end lost 6 bases, and 21 bases lay between the germline ends. For the CDR3, the DNA is TGTGCCACAAAAAGAGAGGGTGCGGTGTCTGAAGCTTTCTTT. Amino acids: CATKREGAVSEAFF.

The chain uses TRBV7-9 and TRBJ2-2; the match to TRBD1 covers 11 bases. Per the germline V gene, CDR1 is SEHNR and CDR2 is FQNEAQ (reference sequence). V trimming: 5 bases; J trimming: 4 bases; junction bases outside the gene matches: 3. The CDR3 has 15 residues. The CDR3 loop is CASSGGTGGTGELFF. CDR3 nucleotides: TGTGCCAGCAGCGGAGGGACAGGGGGCACCGGGGAGCTGTTTTTT.